These 3 T cell receptor beta chains originate from one sample sequenced in a study of regulatory T cells in long-lasting Graves disease. Time point given: newly diagnosed GD, antithyroid drugs for less than 3 months. Researchers made the TCR library from RNA that was extracted from PBMCs. Investigators prepared the TCR beta libraries by applying iRepertoire HTBI primers and Arm-PCR of CDR3 regions. MiXCR was run by TCRdb on the multiplex PCR reads, yielding one entry per CDR3 protein. The table has 320,000 or so distinct CDR3 sequences, 15% to 20% seen once. The sequenced sample was peripheral blood mononuclear cells (PBMCs), obtained at new diagnosis, from a patient treated with antithyroid drugs. The source of these receptors is a female donor with Graves disease.

The chain combines TRBV28 with TRBJ1-6, with D possibly matching TRBD1 (5 bases). CDR1 and CDR2 from the germline V gene are MDHEN and SYDVKM. The CDR3 runs to 15 residues. Trimming pared 10 bases from V and 5 bases from J, leaving 18 bases between. This CDR3 is CATRPGTRDNSPLHF. The CDR3, as DNA: TGTGCCACCCGGCCCGGGACGCGAGATAATTCACCCCTCCACTTT.

The chain combines TRBV2 with TRBJ2-5; weak D call: TRBD1 (6 bases). The CDR3 covers 15 residues. The V gene's germline CDR1 is SNHLY and CDR2 FYNNEI. Trimming pared 6 bases from V and 2 bases from J, leaving 16 bases between. CDR3 nucleotide sequence: TGTGCCAGCAGCCCACCAACAGGGCCTCAAGAGACCCAGTACTTC. It encodes CASSPPTGPQETQYF.

This clonotype was picked up many times. The chain employs TRBV5-5 and TRBJ2-5; D is unresolved. The CDR3 sequence is 15 residues long. Per the germline V gene, CDR1 is SGHKS and CDR2 is YYEKEE (reference sequence). Trimming took 1 base from V and 4 from J, leaving 14 bases between them. DNA of the CDR3: TGTGCCAGCAGCTTGAGCCTGTTGGTCTCAGAGACCCAGTACTTC. Protein sequence: CASSLSLLVSETQYF.